A single sample is the source of the 21 T cell receptor beta chains below, sequenced in a study of blood T cell repertoires in COVID-19. Generated by immunoSEQ multiplex PCR, the TCRdb table keeps only in-frame clones and is missing some. The profile shows fewer than 450,000 clones, 70% to 90% of them singletons. Sample: PBMCs or T cells enriched from blood (not recorded which). The receptor set was obtained from a woman aged 40 to 50 with acute COVID-19.

The chain has TRBV7-8 and TRBJ2-7, with 7 bases lining up with TRBD1. The ends lost 5 bases at V and 4 bases at J; junction bases unmatched: 8. The CDR3 runs to 14 residues. The germline CDR1 and CDR2 sequences are SGHVS and FQNEAQ. This chain's CDR3 is CASSPRQGGYEQYF. The CDR3, as DNA: TGTGCCAGCAGCCCGAGACAGGGCGGGTACGAGCAGTACTTC. The full variable domain, completed using reference TRBV7-8 and TRBJ2-7, is GAGVSQSPRYKVAKRGQDVALRCDPISGHVSLFWYQQALGQGPEFLTYFQNEAQLDKSGLPSDRFFAERPEGSVSTLKIQRTQQEDSAVYLCASSPRQGGYEQYFGPGTRLTVT.

The rearrangement joins TRBV3-1 (or the pseudogene TRBV3-2) to TRBJ2-7; 8 nucleotides align to TRBD1. Germline CDR1 reads LGHDT; CDR2 reads YNNKEL (reference sequence). The CDR3 spans 13 residues. V shed 4 bases and J 4 bases; nucleotides not matched to a gene: 3. The CDR3 region has the DNA TGTGCCAGCAGCCTGCAGGGGGCTTACGAGCAGTACTTC. As protein: CASSLQGAYEQYF.

This clone was counted once. Other nucleotide sequences from this sample produce the same CDR3. V gene TRBV30 combines with J gene TRBJ2-7, with 10 bases fitting TRBD1. The CDR3 spans 14 residues. CDR1 is GTSNPN, CDR2 SVGIG, per germline (reference sequence). Germline trimming cut 3 bases from V and 3 bases from J; bases unmatched to any gene: 5. CDR3 in DNA: TGTGCCTGGAGGAACCGGGACAGGGGCTACGAGCAGTACTTC. Its protein is CAWRNRDRGYEQYF.

This clone was found a few times. This chain joins TRBV11-2 and TRBJ2-5; no definite D call. This CDR3 is 13 amino acids long. The germline CDR1 and CDR2 sequences are SGHAT and FQNNGV. V was clipped by 3 bases and J by 1 base, with 6 bases between them. CDR3 nucleotides: TGTGCCAGCAGCTTTCTGGCCCAAGAGACCCAGTACTTC. Translated, it gives CASSFLAQETQYF.

This chain connects TRBV19 to TRBJ2-6; 8 bases agree with TRBD1. After removal of 8 bases from V and 4 bases from J, the junction contained 19 bases not matched to a gene. This CDR3 contains 19 residues. The V gene's germline CDR1 is LNHDA and CDR2 SQIVND (reference sequence). The CDR3 here is CASRGWRTGQYSGANVLTF. The DNA of the CDR3 is TGTGCCAGTCGTGGTTGGCGGACAGGGCAATACTCCGGGGCCAACGTCCTGACTTTC.

This clone was observed a single time. This rearrangement joins TRBV6-4 to TRBJ2-3; 9 bases match TRBD1. The CDR3 sequence is 18 residues long. Germline V gene sequence: CDR1 MRHNA, CDR2 SNTAGT. J gave up 0 bases and V 2 bases, and 9 bases lay outside the gene matches. The CDR3 bases are TGTGCCAGCAGTGACCACCCCGGGACAGGGCTTAGCACAGATACGCAGTATTTT. This gives the protein CASSDHPGTGLSTDTQYF.

The chain has TRBV29-1 and TRBJ1-1; 7 positions agree with TRBD1. Looked up from germline, CDR1 is SQVTM and CDR2 is ANQGSEA. The CDR3 spans 14 residues. V lost 6 bases to trimming and J lost 7 bases; unmatched junction nucleotides: 14. The CDR3 nucleotides read TGCAGCGTAGCCCTCCGGGACAGCTCCTTTGAAGCTTTCTTT. It codes for CSVALRDSSFEAFF.

The chain is built from TRBV3-1 (or the pseudogene TRBV3-2) and TRBJ2-3; 9 bases are shared with TRBD2. The CDR3 contains 17 residues. The germline gives CDR1 LGHDT, CDR2 YNNKEL (reference sequence). The trim removed 0 bases at V and 1 base at J, leaving 5 bases unmatched. Written as DNA, the CDR3 is TGTGCCAGCAGCCAAGATGTGGTAGCGGGGGGCACAGATACGCAGTATTTT. As protein: CASSQDVVAGGTDTQYF.

The chain has TRBV10-1 and TRBJ2-1, with a tentative D call TRBD1 (6 bases). V was trimmed by 2 bases and J by 5 bases, leaving 7 bases between them. The CDR3 has 13 residues. The germline gives CDR1 WNHNN, CDR2 SYGVQD (reference sequence). The CDR3 is CASSEDRNNEQFF. The DNA for the CDR3 is TGCGCCAGCAGTGAGGACAGGAACAATGAGCAGTTCTTC.

The rearrangement joins TRBV11-2 to TRBJ1-1; no firm D call. The CDR3 sequence is 15 residues long. Trimming removed 0 bases at V and 3 bases at J, with 11 bases between. The germline V gene encodes CDR1 SGHAT and CDR2 FQNNGV. In DNA, the CDR3 is TGTGCCAGCAGCTTAGAATTAGGGAGGGACACTGAAGCTTTCTTT. Its protein is CASSLELGRDTEAFF.

V and J are TRBV5-6 and TRBJ1-2, with 9 nucleotides matching TRBD1. CDR3 length: 17 amino acids. The trim removed 5 bases at V and 4 bases at J, leaving 15 bases unmatched. Germline CDR1 and CDR2: SGHDT and YYEEEE. Here the CDR3 DNA reads TGTGCCAGCAGTAAACGACAGGGGGGGTCCCTCGCCTATGGCTACACCTTC. It codes for CASSKRQGGSLAYGYTF.

This clone was picked up one time. The chain combines TRBV27 with TRBJ1-1; 9 bases align to TRBD1. Trimming took 5 bases from V and 1 from J; bases not matched to a gene: 5. Looked up from germline, CDR1 is MNHEY and CDR2 is SMNVEV (reference sequence). This CDR3 comprises 15 residues. CDR3 region: CASSTSGQGNTEAFF. CDR3 DNA sequence: TGTGCCAGCAGTACCTCGGGACAGGGGAACACTGAAGCTTTCTTT.

J is TRBJ2-3 and V is TRBV4-1; 11 bases match TRBD2. Per the germline V gene, CDR1 is MGHRA and CDR2 is YSYEKL. This CDR3 spans 20 amino acids. V dropped 1 base and J dropped 0; count of bases not matched to a gene: 12. The CDR3: CASSQVPPSGGILSTDTQYF. The DNA of the CDR3 is TGCGCCAGCAGCCAAGTACCTCCTAGCGGGGGGATCCTGAGCACAGATACGCAGTATTTT.

The genes are TRBV5-4 and TRBJ1-2, with 10 bases matching TRBD1. Germline CDR1 reads SGHNT; CDR2 reads YYREEE (reference sequence). The trim removed 1 base at V and 2 bases at J, leaving 2 bases unmatched. The CDR3 runs to 15 residues. CDR3 amino acids: CASSLRDRGNYGYTF. CDR3 DNA sequence: TGTGCCAGCAGCTTGAGGGACAGGGGCAACTATGGCTACACCTTC. The full variable domain, its missing parts supplied by reference TRBV5-4 and TRBJ1-2, is ETGVTQSPTHLIKTRGQQVTLRCSSQSGHNTVSWYQQALGQGPQFIFQYYREEENGRGNFPPRFSGLQFPNYSSELNVNALELDDSALYLCASSLRDRGNYGYTFGSGTRLTVV.

CDR3 DNA: TGTGCCATCAGTGACAGTGAGGGCTATAGCAATCAGCCCCAGCATTTT. Amino acids: CAISDSEGYSNQPQHF. This chain joins TRBV10-3 and TRBJ1-5; D is unresolved. Trimming took off 3 bases at V and 0 bases at J, with 12 bases between the two ends. This CDR3 contains 16 residues. Germline V gene sequence: CDR1 ENHRY, CDR2 SYGVKD.

In its sample, this clone was seen once. V usage is TRBV2 and J usage is TRBJ1-2; 8 bases match TRBD1. Germline V CDR1 and CDR2: SNHLY, FYNNEI. CDR3 length: 15 residues. V lost 6 bases, J lost 6 bases, and 12 bases stayed unmatched. CDR3 nucleotides: TGTGCCAGCAGCCCAAGACAGGGGAGGATTGATGGCTACACCTTC. Its protein product is CASSPRQGRIDGYTF. The full variable domain, completed using reference TRBV2 and TRBJ1-2, is EPEVTQTPSHQVTQMGQEVILRCVPISNHLYFYWYRQILGQKVEFLVSFYNNEISEKSEIFDDQFSVERPDGSNFTLKIRSTKLEDSAMYFCASSPRQGRIDGYTFGSGTRLTVV.

In DNA, the CDR3 is TGTGCCAGCAGCCGGGGGAGACCTGGAAACACCATATATTTT. This translates into CASSRGRPGNTIYF. The chain carries TRBV13 and TRBJ1-3, with a tentative D call TRBD1 (5 bases). The V gene's germline CDR1 is PRHDT and CDR2 FYEKMQ (reference sequence). V lost 5 bases to trimming and J lost 2 bases, with 10 bases between them. This CDR3 has 14 amino acids.

This rearrangement joins TRBV6-5 to TRBJ1-2, with D possibly TRBD1 on 6 matching bases. The V end was cut by 10 bases, the J end by 6 bases, with 18 bases between. This CDR3 spans 13 amino acids. The germline V gene encodes CDR1 MNHEY and CDR2 SVGAGI. The chain's CDR3 is CANSDRPGNGYTF. The CDR3 DNA reads TGTGCCAACTCCGACAGGCCCGGTAATGGCTACACCTTC.

The chain links TRBV27 to TRBJ2-7; 12 bases are shared with TRBD2. Trimming cost V 3 bases and J 7 bases; bases outside gene matches: 7. Germline-derived CDR1 and CDR2 are MNHEY and SMNVEV (reference sequence). The CDR3 is made up of 15 amino acids. The CDR3, as DNA: TGTGCCAGCAGTTTGACTAGCGGGGGTACCTGGGAGCAGTACTTC. It codes for CASSLTSGGTWEQYF.

The chain recombines TRBV2 with TRBJ1-6; D call uncertain. V was clipped by 3 bases and J by 0 bases, with 3 bases between them. CDR3 length: 14 residues. The germline CDR1 and CDR2 sequences are SNHLY and FYNNEI. CDR3 bases: TGTGCCAGCAGTGATAGCTCCTATAATTCACCCCTCCACTTT. Translated: CASSDSSYNSPLHF.

The V call is TRBV19, the J call TRBJ1-6; TRBD1 aligns across 9 bases. Germline V CDR1 and CDR2: LNHDA, SQIVND (reference sequence). The CDR3 sequence is 15 residues long. The junction had 6 bases not matched to a gene; V was cut back by 5 bases and J by 7 bases. DNA of the CDR3: TGTGCCAGTAGTCCTACCACAGGGGGCAATTCACCCCTCCACTTT. This gives the protein CASSPTTGGNSPLHF. The full variable domain, with the rest looked up from reference TRBV19 and TRBJ1-6, is DGGITQSPKYLFRKEGQNVTLSCEQNLNHDAMYWYRQDPGQGLRLIYYSQIVNDFQKGDIAEGYSVSREKKESFPLTVTSAQKNPTAFYLCASSPTTGGNSPLHFGNGTRLTVT.